The 19 T cell receptor beta chains listed next were all sequenced from one sample in a study of blood T cells in healthy people across ages. A second about 7 to 11 cycle PCR used barcoded and J-beta primers. TCRdb re-derived calls from the 5' RACE reads in MiXCR, one entry per CDR3 protein. The repertoire holds 650,000 to 1,000,000 distinct CDR3 sequences, with around 36% as singletons. Sample: blood. The receptors derive from a man aged 18 to 35 in good health.

Note on this clonotype: A much bigger clone sits one base away, suggesting this may be a read error. This rearrangement joins TRBV5-6 to TRBJ1-2; 7 positions match TRBD1. V trimming: 4 bases; J trimming: 3 bases; junction bases outside the gene matches: 9. Germline V gives CDR1 SGHDT, CDR2 YYEEEE. The CDR3 has 15 residues. The chain's CDR3 is CASSPTRDRDYGYTF. CDR3 nucleotides: TGTGCCAGCAGCCCTACAAGAGACAGGGACTATGGCTACACCTTC.

This clonotype was recorded many times. The chain links TRBV12-3 or TRBV12-4 to TRBJ2-5, with D unclear. This CDR3 contains 14 residues. V was trimmed by 1 base and J by 1 base, leaving 7 bases between them. For the CDR3, the DNA is TGTGCCAGCAGTTTAGTACTTCGCCAAGAGACCCAGTACTTC. It codes for CASSLVLRQETQYF.

This clonotype appeared a few times. V gene TRBV9 combines with J gene TRBJ2-1, with D uncertain. The DNA end lines up better with TRBJ2-7; the J call may be wrong. The CDR3 is made up of 15 amino acids. CDR1 and CDR2 (germline): SGDLS, YYNGEE. CDR3 in amino acids: CASSVGVNSYNEQYF. The CDR3 coding sequence is TGTGCCAGCAGCGTAGGGGTCAACTCCTACAATGAGCAGTACTTC.

Comments on this clonotype: One junction end disagrees with the germline gene, perhaps due to a read error. The chain combines TRBV4-1 with TRBJ1-5; D unresolved. CDR1 and CDR2 from the germline V gene are MGHRA and YSYEKL. This CDR3 spans 15 amino acids. The CDR3 region has the DNA TGCGCCAGCAGCCAAGTAGGGCAGGAAAATCAGTCCCAGCATTTT. This sequence encodes CASSQVGQENQSQHF.

This chain uses TRBV29-1 with TRBJ1-2; 10 bases align to TRBD1. Germline V gives CDR1 SQVTM, CDR2 ANQGSEA. CDR3 length: 15 amino acids. V shed 1 base, J shed 7 bases, and the junction held 9 bases outside the gene matches. The CDR3 sequence: CSVEGQGAGSSGYTF. CDR3 nucleotide sequence: TGCAGCGTTGAAGGACAGGGGGCTGGGTCTTCTGGCTACACCTTC.

This clonotype was recorded many times. This chain connects TRBV7-2 to TRBJ1-6; 7 bases agree with TRBD1. The J segment lost 8 bases and the V segment lost 2 bases, leaving 6 bases of the junction unmatched. CDR3 length: 15 amino acids. From germline, CDR1 is SGHTA and CDR2 FQGNSA. The CDR3 DNA reads as TGTGCCAGCAGCTTACGACAGGGCCTCGATTCACCCCTCCACTTT. Protein: CASSLRQGLDSPLHF. Full variable domain (rest looked up from reference TRBV7-2 and TRBJ1-6): GAGVSQSPSNKVTEKGKDVELRCDPISGHTALYWYRQSLGQGLEFLIYFQGNSAPDKSGLPSDRFSAERTGGSVSTLTIQRTQQEDSAVYLCASSLRQGLDSPLHFGNGTRLTVT.

At least ten counts were recorded for this clonotype. The chain uses TRBV3-1 and TRBJ2-1, with D possibly being TRBD1 (6 bases). V shed 6 bases and J shed 4 bases, with 10 bases lying between them. Germline values: CDR1 LGHDT, CDR2 YNNKEL (reference sequence). This CDR3 region has 13 residues. The CDR3 spells CASRLQGYNEQFF. The CDR3 DNA reads as TGTGCCAGCAGACTCCAGGGGTACAATGAGCAGTTCTTC.

The J gene is TRBJ1-1, the V gene TRBV3-1; weak D call: TRBD1 (5 bases). The length of the CDR3 is 14 residues. V shed 3 bases and J shed 6 bases, with 14 bases lying between them. Germline lookup yields CDR1 LGHDT and CDR2 YNNKEL (reference sequence). CDR3 in amino acids: CASSQIRDGAEAFF. Here the CDR3 DNA reads TGTGCCAGCAGCCAGATTCGGGACGGTGCTGAAGCTTTCTTT.

This chain connects TRBV9 to TRBJ2-3; 10 bases line up with TRBD1. The CDR3 spans 16 residues. Unmatched junction bases numbered 5, after V lost 2 bases and J lost 2 bases. Germline-derived CDR1 and CDR2 are SGDLS and YYNGEE. CDR3 DNA sequence: TGTGCCAGCAGCGTTGGGGACAGGGGCGCCACAGATACGCAGTATTTT. Translated, it gives CASSVGDRGATDTQYF. Supplemented by reference TRBV9 and TRBJ2-3, the full variable domain reads DSGVTQTPKHLITATGQRVTLRCSPRSGDLSVYWYQQSLDQGLQFLIQYYNGEERAKGNILERFSAQQFPDLHSELNLSSLELGDSALYFCASSVGDRGATDTQYFGPGTRLTVL.

This clonotype was detected ten times or more. J is TRBJ1-2 and V is TRBV29-1; D gene uncertain. V lost 4 bases and J lost 4, with 7 bases in between. The germline CDR1 and CDR2 sequences are SQVTM and ANQGSEA. There are 11 residues in the CDR3. CDR3 DNA sequence: TGCAGCGTTGGTTTGGGCTATGGCTACACCTTC. This gives the protein CSVGLGYGYTF.

The rearrangement links TRBV21-1 to TRBJ2-2; the table names TRBD1, a call not compared with the DNA. TRBV21-1 corresponds to a pseudogene. The CDR3 is 16 residues long. The CDR3 sequence: CASSQRGGENTGELFF. The CDR3 DNA reads as TGTGCCAGCAGCCAGAGAGGGGGGGAGAACACCGGGGAGCTGTTTTTT.

This clonotype was observed many times. The chain joins TRBV7-2 to TRBJ2-3, with 7 bases matching TRBD2. CDR3 length: 15 residues. CDR1 and CDR2 from the germline V gene are SGHTA and FQGNSA. V lost 5 bases to trimming and J lost 2 bases; unmatched junction nucleotides: 7. This CDR3 reads CASSESRLATDTQYF. The CDR3 DNA is TGTGCCAGCAGCGAATCCCGACTAGCCACAGATACGCAGTATTTT.

Many counts were recorded for this clonotype. The chain joins TRBV15 to TRBJ1-2; D is ambiguous. Trimming removed 0 bases from V and 2 bases from J, with 13 bases in between. This CDR3 spans 16 amino acids. Germline CDR1 and CDR2: LNHNV and YYDKDF (reference sequence). The CDR3: CATSRDKTQPNYGYTF. The CDR3 region has the DNA TGTGCCACCAGCAGAGACAAGACACAACCCAACTATGGCTACACCTTC.

This clonotype was detected ten times or more. The rearrangement links TRBV20-1 to TRBJ2-7; 9 nucleotides match TRBD1. Per germline, CDR1 DFQATT and CDR2 SNEGSKA (reference sequence). The CDR3 runs 14 residues. J lost 5 bases, V lost 7 bases, and 12 bases had no gene match. CDR3 sequence reads: CSVDRDRELHEQYF. The CDR3 DNA reads as TGCAGTGTCGACCGGGACAGGGAACTTCACGAGCAGTACTTC.

This clonotype was detected a few times. This sequence joins TRBV27 and TRBJ2-1, with D perhaps TRBD2 (7 bases). V lost 0 bases and J 8 bases, leaving 11 bases between the germline ends. Germline CDR1 reads MNHEY; CDR2 reads SMNVEV (reference sequence). The CDR3 loop spans 14 amino acids. CDR3 region: CASSLSKGGDEQFF. The CDR3 DNA is TGTGCCAGCAGTTTATCGAAAGGGGGGGATGAGCAGTTCTTC.

This clonotype has a handful of counts. The genes are TRBV20-1 and TRBJ2-1, with TRBD2 identical over 9 bases. CDR3 size: 15 residues. The junction had 8 bases not matched to a gene; V was cut back by 1 base and J by 7 bases. From germline, CDR1 is DFQATT and CDR2 SNEGSKA (reference sequence). The CDR3 region has the DNA TGCAGTGCTAGAGGAGCGGGAGGAGATTTGAATGAGCAGTTCTTC. It specifies CSARGAGGDLNEQFF.

V is TRBV7-2 and J is TRBJ1-4, with a tentative D call TRBD1 (6 bases). Germline V gives CDR1 SGHTA, CDR2 FQGNSA. The V end lost 1 base, the J end lost 10 bases, and 22 bases lay between the germline ends. The CDR3 runs to 17 residues. CDR3 loop: CASSLGSAGAGAGKLFF. Written as DNA, the CDR3 is TGTGCCAGCAGCTTAGGGAGTGCGGGGGCCGGTGCGGGAAAACTGTTTTTT.

The chain carries TRBV12-3 or TRBV12-4 and TRBJ2-7, with TRBD2 matching 10 bases. There are 14 residues in the CDR3. V was pared by 4 bases and J by 3 bases, with 3 bases of the junction left unmatched. CDR3 sequence reads: CASSSSGGDYEQYF. CDR3 DNA: TGTGCCAGCAGTTCTAGCGGGGGAGACTACGAGCAGTACTTC.

This clonotype has only a few counts. The chain recombines TRBV5-6 with TRBJ1-5; D might be TRBD1 (5 bases). The length of the CDR3 is 14 residues. Germline V lookup: CDR1 SGHDT, CDR2 YYEEEE. Deletions cut 2 bases from V and 7 bases from J, with 13 bases between. The CDR3 DNA sequence: TGTGCCAGCAGCTTCAGGGACTCGAGACAGCCCCAGCATTTT. This sequence encodes CASSFRDSRQPQHF.